These 17 T cell receptor beta chains came from one sample sequenced in a study of T-cell memory formation after mild COVID-19. TCRdb processed the 5' RACE reads anew with MiXCR; each CDR3 protein has one entry. The profile shows fewer than 110,000 distinct CDR3 sequences, roughly 14% of them singletons. Sequenced input: PBMCs or a T cell subset sorted from them (not recorded which). These TCRs come from a man between 18 and 35 years old who had mild COVID-19 (a few samples of this study predate the infection). Cell type and time point are not known.

This clonotype was picked up a small number of times. The chain uses TRBV2 and TRBJ2-1; a possible D gene is TRBD1 (6 bases). Germline CDR1 SNHLY, CDR2 FYNNEI. The CDR3 spans 14 residues. V was cut by 6 bases and J by 0 bases, with 9 bases left in between. The CDR3 loop reads CASSTGSSYNEQFF. The CDR3 coding sequence is TGTGCCAGCAGCACAGGGAGCTCCTACAATGAGCAGTTCTTC.

This clonotype occurred many times. This chain connects TRBV15 to TRBJ1-6; no clear D gene. There are 12 residues in the CDR3. The germline gives CDR1 LNHNV, CDR2 YYDKDF (reference sequence). V lost 4 bases, J lost 7 bases, and 5 bases lay in between. The chain's CDR3 is CATSIPNSPLHF. The CDR3 nucleotides are TGTGCCACCAGCATCCCAAATTCACCCCTCCACTTT.

This clonotype was detected a few times. This rearrangement joins TRBV2 to TRBJ2-4; D is undetermined. The CDR3 is 12 residues long. The V gene lost 2 bases and the J gene lost 10 bases, with 9 bases spanning the gap. CDR1 and CDR2 from the germline V gene are SNHLY and FYNNEI. CDR3 DNA sequence: TGTGCCAGCAGTGAAATCCATCGGATTCAGTACTTC. This codes for CASSEIHRIQYF.

The chain carries TRBV5-1 and TRBJ1-2, with D uncertain. CDR3 length: 11 residues. Per germline, CDR1 SGHRS and CDR2 YFSETQ. Trimming pared 5 bases from V and 8 bases from J, leaving 10 bases between. CDR3 coding DNA: TGCGCCAGCAGAGGCGGAGGCGGCTACACCTTC. Its translation is CASRGGGGYTF.

This clonotype was detected many times. This rearrangement joins TRBV29-1 to TRBJ2-5, with TRBD2 as a possible D gene (5 bases). V shed 3 bases and J shed 5 bases, with 13 bases lying between them. Germline V gene data show CDR1 as SQVTM and CDR2 as ANQGSEA. CDR3 length: 13 residues. The CDR3 region has the DNA TGCAGCGTTGAGCTGGGGTGGGAGGAGACCCAGTACTTC. It encodes CSVELGWEETQYF.

V gene TRBV18 combines with J gene TRBJ1-1; no firm D call. V lost 0 bases and J 3 bases, leaving 11 bases between the germline ends. Germline CDR1 is KGHSH and CDR2 is LQKENI. This CDR3 comprises 15 residues. CDR3 sequence: CASSPPSVQDTEAFF. Written as DNA, the CDR3 is TGTGCCAGCTCACCACCATCGGTGCAAGACACTGAAGCTTTCTTT.

V is TRBV24-1 and J is TRBJ2-3; D unresolved. Germline CDR1 reads KGHDR; CDR2 reads SFDVKD. Trimming pared 3 bases from V and 0 bases from J, leaving 3 bases between. The CDR3 covers 13 residues. The CDR3 loop reads CATSDPSTDTQYF. As DNA, the CDR3 is TGTGCCACCAGTGATCCCAGCACAGATACGCAGTATTTT.

This clonotype has a handful of counts. The chain is built from TRBV20-1 and TRBJ1-5, with TRBD1 identical over 7 bases. This CDR3 has 15 amino acids. The V gene end was trimmed by 3 bases and the J gene end by 6 bases; junction bases not matched to a gene: 11. Per the germline V gene, CDR1 is DFQATT and CDR2 is SNEGSKA (reference sequence). The CDR3 loop is CSARRTGFGGQPQHF. In DNA, the CDR3 is TGCAGTGCTAGGCGGACAGGCTTCGGCGGTCAGCCCCAGCATTTT.

This clonotype has more than one count but fewer than ten. This chain joins TRBV7-9 and TRBJ1-1; 9 bases match TRBD1. The CDR3 spans 18 residues. Per the germline V gene, CDR1 is SEHNR and CDR2 is FQNEAQ (reference sequence). V shed 6 bases, J shed 1 base, and the junction held 15 bases outside the gene matches. The CDR3 here is CASRSSTGGGHSNTEAFF. The DNA of the CDR3 is TGTGCCAGCAGGTCCAGTACAGGGGGCGGACACTCGAACACTGAAGCTTTCTTT.

This chain uses TRBV6-5 with TRBJ1-3; TRBD1 matches at 7 bases. There are 17 residues in the CDR3. The V gene's germline CDR1 is MNHEY and CDR2 SVGAGI. The V and J ends lost 2 bases and 0 bases, in that order; junction bases with no gene match: 7. The CDR3 loop reads CASSYRGQAGSGNTIYF. The CDR3 bases are TGTGCCAGCAGTTACCGTGGACAGGCCGGCTCTGGAAACACCATATATTTT.

This clonotype was found a few times. V gene TRBV5-1 combines with J gene TRBJ2-3; TRBD2 matches 7 bases. V was pared by 0 bases and J by 2 bases, with 9 bases of the junction left unmatched. CDR1 is SGHRS, CDR2 YFSETQ, per germline. The CDR3 contains 17 residues. The CDR3 is CASSLEVAGVNTDTQYF. The CDR3 bases are TGCGCCAGCAGCTTGGAGGTGGCGGGGGTTAACACAGATACGCAGTATTTT.

This clonotype was counted only a few times. The rearrangement links TRBV29-1 to TRBJ1-2; perhaps TRBD1 as D (6 bases). The CDR3 length is 14 residues. The germline CDR1 and CDR2 sequences are SQVTM and ANQGSEA. V lost 3 bases and J 3 bases, leaving 14 bases between the germline ends. CDR3 residues: CSVESGGHYYGYTF. The CDR3 coding sequence is TGCAGCGTTGAGAGTGGGGGGCACTACTATGGCTACACCTTC.

This clonotype was picked up a small number of times. V usage is TRBV5-1 and J usage is TRBJ2-1, with D maybe TRBD2 (6 bases). Germline CDR1 reads SGHRS; CDR2 reads YFSETQ. There are 16 residues in the CDR3. V was pared by 0 bases and J by 2 bases, with 12 bases between. The CDR3 region is CASSLGPSATYNEQFF. The CDR3 region has the DNA TGCGCCAGCAGCTTGGGACCTAGCGCCACCTACAATGAGCAGTTCTTC. Drawing the rest from reference TRBV5-1 and TRBJ2-1, the complete variable domain is KAGVTQTPRYLIKTRGQQVTLSCSPISGHRSVSWYQQTPGQGLQFLFEYFSETQRNKGNFPGRFSGRQFSNSRSEMNVSTLELGDSALYLCASSLGPSATYNEQFFGPGTRLTVL.

Only a few counts were recorded for this clonotype. The rearrangement links TRBV6-2 or TRBV6-3 to TRBJ2-3, with D tentatively TRBD1 (6 bases). The CDR3 runs 12 residues. V dropped 5 bases and J dropped 7 bases, with 10 bases sitting between them. Germline lookup yields CDR1 MNHEY and CDR2 SVGEGT. This CDR3 is CASSARGNTQYF. CDR3 nucleotide sequence: TGTGCCAGCAGTGCCAGGGGTAATACGCAGTATTTT.

This clonotype was picked up a small number of times. The rearrangement links TRBV9 to TRBJ2-5; D remains ambiguous. Germline V gene lookup returns CDR1 SGDLS and CDR2 YYNGEE. The CDR3 length is 15 residues. V lost 0 bases to trimming and J lost 2 bases, with 11 bases between them. The CDR3 is CASSVEAFPQETQYF. The CDR3 DNA reads TGTGCCAGCAGCGTAGAAGCGTTTCCTCAAGAGACCCAGTACTTC.

This clonotype came up many times. The chain is built from TRBV2 and TRBJ2-5; D possibly matches TRBD1 or TRBD2 (5 bases each). This CDR3 spans 16 amino acids. The ends were cut back, 4 bases at V and 0 bases at J, with 15 bases in the middle. Germline CDR1 reads SNHLY; CDR2 reads FYNNEI. Written as DNA, the CDR3 is TGTGCCAGCAGTGGGGTCTTGGGGGTGCACCAAGAGACCCAGTACTTC. Translated: CASSGVLGVHQETQYF. Together with reference TRBV2 and TRBJ2-5, the CDR3 gives the full variable domain: EPEVTQTPSHQVTQMGQEVILRCVPISNHLYFYWYRQILGQKVEFLVSFYNNEISEKSEIFDDQFSVERPDGSNFTLKIRSTKLEDSAMYFCASSGVLGVHQETQYFGPGTRLLVL.

The chain is built from TRBV12-3 or TRBV12-4 and TRBJ1-2, with D possibly being TRBD1 (5 bases). V was clipped by 5 bases and J by 4 bases, with 11 bases between them. The CDR3 contains 13 residues. In DNA form, the CDR3 reads TGTGCCAGCAGTCCCGGACAACCCTATGGCTACACCTTC. This sequence encodes CASSPGQPYGYTF.